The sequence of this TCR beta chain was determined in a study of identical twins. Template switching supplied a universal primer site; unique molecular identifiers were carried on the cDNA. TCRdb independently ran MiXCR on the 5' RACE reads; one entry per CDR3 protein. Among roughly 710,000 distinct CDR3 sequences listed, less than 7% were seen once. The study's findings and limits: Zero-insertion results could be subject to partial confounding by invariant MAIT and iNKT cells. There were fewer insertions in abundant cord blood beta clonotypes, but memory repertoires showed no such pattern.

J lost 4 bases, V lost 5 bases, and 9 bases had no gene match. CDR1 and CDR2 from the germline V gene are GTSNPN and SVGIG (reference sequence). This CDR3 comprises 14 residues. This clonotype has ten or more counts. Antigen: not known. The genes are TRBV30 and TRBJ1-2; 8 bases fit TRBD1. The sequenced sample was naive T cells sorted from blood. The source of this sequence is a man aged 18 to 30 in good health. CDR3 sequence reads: CAWVRTGIRYGYTF. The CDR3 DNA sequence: TGTGCCTGGGTACGGACAGGGATCCGCTATGGCTACACCTTC.